This TCR beta chain was captured by sequencing in a study of T cell changes during pregnancy in multiple sclerosis. Germline V gene data show CDR1 as SEHNR and CDR2 as FQNEAQ (reference sequence). The CDR3 consists of 15 residues. The J segment lost 14 bases and the V segment lost 5 bases, leaving 12 bases of the junction unmatched. TCRdb's copy holds only in-frame clones and misses some; the assay was immunoSEQ multiplex PCR. This sample has about 46,000 clones, with about 94% found just once. The chain joins TRBV7-9 to TRBJ1-6; TRBD1 matches 10 bases. Sequences were derived from CD8+ T cells from peripheral blood mononuclear cells, sampled in the first trimester of pregnancy. This clonotype originated in a female donor with multiple sclerosis, enrolled in a pregnancy study. This CDR3 reads CASSPVGQGTAALHF. The DNA of the CDR3 is TGTGCCAGCAGCCCTGTGGGACAGGGGACCGCGGCCCTCCACTTT.